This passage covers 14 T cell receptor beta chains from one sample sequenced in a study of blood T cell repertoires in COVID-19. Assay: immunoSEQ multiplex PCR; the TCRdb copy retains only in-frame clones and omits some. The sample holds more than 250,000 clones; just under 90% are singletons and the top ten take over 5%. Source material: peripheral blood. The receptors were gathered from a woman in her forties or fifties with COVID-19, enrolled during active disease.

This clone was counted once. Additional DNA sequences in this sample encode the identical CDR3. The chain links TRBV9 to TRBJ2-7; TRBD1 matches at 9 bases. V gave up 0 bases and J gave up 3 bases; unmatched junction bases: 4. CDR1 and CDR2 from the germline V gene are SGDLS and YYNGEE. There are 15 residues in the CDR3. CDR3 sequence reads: CASSVEGQGSYEQYF. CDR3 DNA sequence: TGTGCCAGCAGCGTAGAGGGACAGGGTAGCTACGAGCAGTACTTC.

CDR3 region: CASSWVGGATSYEQYF. CDR3 in DNA: TGCGCCAGCAGCTGGGTCGGAGGGGCGACCTCCTACGAGCAGTACTTC. The chain recombines TRBV5-1 with TRBJ2-7; D might be TRBD2 (6 bases). There are 16 residues in the CDR3. The V and J ends lost 3 bases and 0 bases respectively, with 16 bases between them. Germline CDR1 and CDR2: SGHRS and YFSETQ. The complete variable domain, with remaining parts taken from reference TRBV5-1 and TRBJ2-7, reads KAGVTQTPRYLIKTRGQQVTLSCSPISGHRSVSWYQQTPGQGLQFLFEYFSETQRNKGNFPGRFSGRQFSNSRSEMNVSTLELGDSALYLCASSWVGGATSYEQYFGPGTRLTVT.

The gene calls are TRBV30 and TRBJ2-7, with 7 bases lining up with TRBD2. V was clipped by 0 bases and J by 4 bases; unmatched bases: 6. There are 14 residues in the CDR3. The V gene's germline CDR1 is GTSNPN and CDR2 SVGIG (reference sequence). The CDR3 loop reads CAWSVSGGPYEQYF. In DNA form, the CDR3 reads TGTGCCTGGAGTGTATCGGGAGGCCCTTACGAGCAGTACTTC.

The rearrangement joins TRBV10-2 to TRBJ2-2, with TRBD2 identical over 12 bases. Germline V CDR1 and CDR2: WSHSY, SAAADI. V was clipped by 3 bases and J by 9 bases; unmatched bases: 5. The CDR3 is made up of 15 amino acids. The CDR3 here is CASSDLAGGPWELFF. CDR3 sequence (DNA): TGCGCCAGCAGTGACCTAGCGGGAGGGCCTTGGGAGCTGTTTTTT.

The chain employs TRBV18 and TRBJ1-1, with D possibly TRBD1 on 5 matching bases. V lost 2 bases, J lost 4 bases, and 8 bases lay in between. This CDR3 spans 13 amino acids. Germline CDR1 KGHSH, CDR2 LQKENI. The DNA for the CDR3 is TGTGCCAGCTCACCAGGGACTCTCACTGAAGCTTTCTTT. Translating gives CASSPGTLTEAFF.

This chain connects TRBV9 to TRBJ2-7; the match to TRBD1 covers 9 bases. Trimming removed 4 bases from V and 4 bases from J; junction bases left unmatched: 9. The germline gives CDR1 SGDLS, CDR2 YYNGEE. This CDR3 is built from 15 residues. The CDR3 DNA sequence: TGTGCCAGCAGCCCAGACAGGGGGAGGAATTACGAGCAGTACTTC. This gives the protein CASSPDRGRNYEQYF.

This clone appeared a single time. CDR3 DNA: TGTGCCAGCATTGACGGACTTCTGAACACTGAAGCTTTCTTT. Protein: CASIDGLLNTEAFF. The J gene is TRBJ1-1, the V gene TRBV7-9; D unresolved. Trimming left V 7 bases short and J 0 bases short, with 12 bases between. CDR3 length: 14 amino acids. CDR1 and CDR2 (germline): SEHNR, FQNEAQ (reference sequence).

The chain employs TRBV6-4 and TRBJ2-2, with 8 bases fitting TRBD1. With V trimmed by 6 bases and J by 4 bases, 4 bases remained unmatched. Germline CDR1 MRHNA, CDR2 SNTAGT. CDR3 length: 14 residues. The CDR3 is CASREQGGTGELFF. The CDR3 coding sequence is TGTGCCAGCAGAGAACAGGGGGGCACCGGGGAGCTGTTTTTT.

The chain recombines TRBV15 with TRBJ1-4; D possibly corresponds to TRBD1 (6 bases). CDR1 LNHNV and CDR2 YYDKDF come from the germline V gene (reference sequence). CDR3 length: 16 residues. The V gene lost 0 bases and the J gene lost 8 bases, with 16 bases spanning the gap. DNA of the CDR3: TGTGCCACCAGCAGAGATAACGCAGGGGTAGCGGAAAAACTGTTTTTT. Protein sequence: CATSRDNAGVAEKLFF.

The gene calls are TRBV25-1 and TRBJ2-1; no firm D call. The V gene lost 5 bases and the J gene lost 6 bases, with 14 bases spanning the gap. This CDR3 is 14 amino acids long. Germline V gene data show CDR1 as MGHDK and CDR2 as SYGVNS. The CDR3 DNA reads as TGTGCCAGCAGTTTTAGTGTTTTTGGCAATGAGCAGTTCTTC. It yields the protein CASSFSVFGNEQFF.

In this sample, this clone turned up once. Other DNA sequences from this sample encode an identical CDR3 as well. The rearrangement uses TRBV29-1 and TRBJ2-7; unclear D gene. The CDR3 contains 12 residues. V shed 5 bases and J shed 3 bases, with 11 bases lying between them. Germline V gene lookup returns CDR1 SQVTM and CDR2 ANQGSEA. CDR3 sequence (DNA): TGCAGCGTTCATGTTGGCAGCTACGAGCAGTACTTC. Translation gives CSVHVGSYEQYF.

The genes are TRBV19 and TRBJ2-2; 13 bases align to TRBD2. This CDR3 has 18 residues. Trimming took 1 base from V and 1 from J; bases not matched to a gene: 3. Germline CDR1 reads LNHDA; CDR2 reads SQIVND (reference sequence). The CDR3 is CASSIVRTSGGNTGELFF. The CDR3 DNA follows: TGTGCCAGTAGTATAGTCCGGACTAGCGGGGGGAACACCGGGGAGCTGTTTTTT.

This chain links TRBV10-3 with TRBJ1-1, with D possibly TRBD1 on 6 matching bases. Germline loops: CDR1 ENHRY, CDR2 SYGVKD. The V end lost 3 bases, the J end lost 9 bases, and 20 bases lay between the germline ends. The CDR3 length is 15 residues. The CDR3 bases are TGTGCCATCAGTGAATGGAGCTTGAGGGGGACCAAAGCTTTCTTT. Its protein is CAISEWSLRGTKAFF.

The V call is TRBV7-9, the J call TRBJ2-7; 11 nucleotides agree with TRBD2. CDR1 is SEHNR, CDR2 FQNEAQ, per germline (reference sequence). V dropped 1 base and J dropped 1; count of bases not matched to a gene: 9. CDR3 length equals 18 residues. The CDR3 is CASSLGTFRTSGSYEQYF. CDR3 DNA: TGTGCCAGCAGCTTAGGGACTTTTAGGACTAGCGGGTCCTACGAGCAGTACTTC. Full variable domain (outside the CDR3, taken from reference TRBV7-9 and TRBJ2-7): DTGVSQNPRHKITKRGQNVTFRCDPISEHNRLYWYRQTLGQGPEFLTYFQNEAQLEKSRLLSDRFSAERPKGSFSTLEIQRTEQGDSAMYLCASSLGTFRTSGSYEQYFGPGTRLTVT.